The 17 T cell receptor beta chains below all came from one sample that was sequenced in a study of cytomegalovirus exposure and HLA in healthy donors. Method: immunoSEQ multiplex PCR; TCRdb's copy keeps in-frame clones and lacks some. The repertoire has 120,000 or so clones, around 90% of them found once; the top ten carry about 2%. The source material was PBMCs. Receptors were obtained from a woman younger than 35 in good health and CMV-seronegative.

The rearrangement joins TRBV30 to TRBJ2-7, with 9 positions matching TRBD1. The germline CDR1 and CDR2 sequences are GTSNPN and SVGIG (reference sequence). The ends lost 6 bases at V and 8 bases at J; junction bases unmatched: 5. This CDR3 contains 11 residues. The CDR3 sequence: CACTGGGKQYF. In DNA form, the CDR3 reads TGTGCCTGTACAGGGGGCGGAAAGCAGTACTTC. Filled out from reference TRBV30 and TRBJ2-7, the complete variable domain reads SQTIHQWPATLVQPVGSPLSLECTVEGTSNPNLYWYRQAAGRGLQLLFYSVGIGQISSEVPQNLSASRPQDRQFILSSKKLLLSDSGFYLCACTGGGKQYFGPGTRLTVT.

Here the CDR3 DNA reads TGCGCCAGCAGCTTGGAGGGGCACGGGGAGCTGTTTTTT. Translation gives CASSLEGHGELFF. V and J are TRBV5-1 and TRBJ2-2; TRBD1 is a possible D gene (5 bases). The germline V gene has CDR1 SGHRS and CDR2 YFSETQ. The V end lost 0 bases, the J end lost 7 bases, and 7 bases lay between the germline ends. The CDR3 has 13 amino acids.

The V and J genes are TRBV18 and TRBJ2-3, with a possible D match to TRBD1 (6 bases). The CDR3 contains 15 residues. Looked up from germline, CDR1 is KGHSH and CDR2 is LQKENI. With 2 bases removed from V and 2 bases from J, the gap between germline ends came to 11 bases. The CDR3 region has the DNA TGTGCCAGCTCACCATCCAGGGGAACCACAGATACGCAGTATTTT. Protein product: CASSPSRGTTDTQYF.

The chain recombines TRBV4-1 with TRBJ1-2; 9 nucleotides align to TRBD1. V shed 1 base and J 0 bases; nucleotides not matched to a gene: 0. The CDR3 contains 15 residues. Germline V lookup: CDR1 MGHRA, CDR2 YSYEKL. This CDR3 is CASSQGTGANYGYTF. Here the CDR3 DNA reads TGCGCCAGCAGCCAAGGGACAGGGGCTAACTATGGCTACACCTTC.

The chain joins TRBV30 to TRBJ1-2, with 7 bases that match TRBD1. J gave up 4 bases and V 2 bases, and 4 bases lay outside the gene matches. The CDR3 extends over 13 amino acids. CDR1 is GTSNPN, CDR2 SVGIG, per germline (reference sequence). CDR3 bases: TGTGCCTGGAGTCCCGGGACAGCCTATGGCTACACCTTC. Translation gives CAWSPGTAYGYTF.

The rearrangement links TRBV10-2 to TRBJ2-7; 7 bases map to TRBD2. The CDR3 contains 17 residues. J lost 2 bases, V lost 5 bases, and 15 bases had no gene match. CDR1 is WSHSY and CDR2 is SAAADI in the germline V gene. The CDR3 DNA follows: TGCGCCAGCAGTTTCCACTGGACTAGTGGTAGGACCTACGAGCAGTACTTC. Residues: CASSFHWTSGRTYEQYF.

The rearrangement joins TRBV7-6 to TRBJ2-1; TRBD2 aligns across 10 bases. The CDR3 has 17 residues. V lost 0 bases, J lost 7 bases, and 9 bases stayed unmatched. In germline, CDR1 is SGHVS, CDR2 FNYEAQ. CDR3 sequence: CASSLAPLAGAGNEQFF. In nucleotides, the CDR3 is TGTGCCAGCAGCTTAGCCCCCCTAGCGGGAGCCGGTAATGAGCAGTTCTTC.

V is TRBV5-1 and J is TRBJ1-1; no definite D call. The V and J ends lost 0 bases and 10 bases respectively, with 13 bases between them. Germline-derived CDR1 and CDR2 are SGHRS and YFSETQ. The CDR3 consists of 13 residues. The CDR3, as DNA: TGCGCCAGCAGCTTGGGGCACCAGCGAGGAGCTTTCTTT. It encodes CASSLGHQRGAFF.

The rearrangement uses TRBV7-9 and TRBJ2-2; D may be TRBD1 (6 bases). Germline V gene lookup returns CDR1 SEHNR and CDR2 FQNEAQ (reference sequence). This CDR3 is 14 amino acids long. V gave up 0 bases and J gave up 4 bases, with 6 bases separating them. In DNA form, the CDR3 reads TGTGCCAGCAGCTTAGCAGGGGGCACCGGGGAGCTGTTTTTT. Amino acid sequence: CASSLAGGTGELFF. The full variable domain, its missing parts supplied by reference TRBV7-9 and TRBJ2-2, is DTGVSQNPRHKITKRGQNVTFRCDPISEHNRLYWYRQTLGQGPEFLTYFQNEAQLEKSRLLSDRFSAERPKGSFSTLEIQRTEQGDSAMYLCASSLAGGTGELFFGEGSRLTVL.

This chain connects TRBV7-2 to TRBJ2-1, with D perhaps matching TRBD1 (6 bases). V was clipped by 1 base and J by 7 bases, with 14 bases between them. The CDR3 sequence is 15 residues long. Looked up from germline, CDR1 is SGHTA and CDR2 is FQGNSA. For the CDR3, the DNA is TGTGCCAGCAGCTTAGGTCTGGTTAGGGGGAATGAGCAGTTCTTC. It yields the protein CASSLGLVRGNEQFF.

The J gene is TRBJ1-2, the V gene TRBV28; D is perhaps TRBD1 (5 bases). In germline, CDR1 is MDHEN, CDR2 SYDVKM. V was pared by 2 bases and J by 8 bases, with 24 bases between. The CDR3 extends over 17 amino acids. Written as DNA, the CDR3 is TGTGCCAGCAGTTTAACCCCCGGGGGTCGGATGGCGAAGGGCTACACCTTC. Amino acids: CASSLTPGGRMAKGYTF.

This clone was observed a few times. The chain uses TRBV19 and TRBJ2-2; no clear D. Germline CDR1 reads LNHDA; CDR2 reads SQIVND (reference sequence). V dropped 5 bases and J dropped 3 bases, with 10 bases sitting between them. This CDR3 spans 14 amino acids. The CDR3 bases are TGTGCCAGTAGTTACGGTATCCACACCGGGGAGCTGTTTTTT. Translation: CASSYGIHTGELFF.

The sample holds one count of this clone. The V call is TRBV7-3, the J call TRBJ2-1, with 8 bases fitting TRBD1. The CDR3 is made up of 15 amino acids. In germline, CDR1 is SGHTA, CDR2 FQGTGA. Unmatched junction bases numbered 3, after V lost 4 bases and J lost 1 base. The CDR3 bases are TGTGCCAGCAGCTCCGACAGGGGTTCCTACAATGAGCAGTTCTTC. It codes for CASSSDRGSYNEQFF.

The chain has TRBV6-4 and TRBJ2-5; TRBD2 matches 9 bases. The CDR3 length is 15 residues. V shed 3 bases and J 2 bases; nucleotides not matched to a gene: 4. Germline CDR1 and CDR2: MRHNA and SNTAGT. CDR3 protein: CASSEAAGGQETQYF. CDR3 DNA: TGTGCCAGCAGTGAAGCGGCGGGGGGGCAAGAGACCCAGTACTTC.

There are a few counts of this clone. J is TRBJ1-2 and V is TRBV5-4, with 10 bases identical to TRBD1. Germline V gene sequence: CDR1 SGHNT, CDR2 YYREEE (reference sequence). After removal of 4 bases from V and 6 bases from J, the junction contained 3 bases not matched to a gene. The CDR3 sequence is 13 residues long. The CDR3 DNA sequence: TGTGCCAGCAGCGCCGGGACAGGGGATGGCTACACCTTC. Translating it yields CASSAGTGDGYTF.

This rearrangement joins TRBV4-3 to TRBJ1-1; D unresolved. CDR1 LGHNA and CDR2 YSLEER come from the germline V gene. V was clipped by 0 bases and J by 3 bases, with 11 bases between them. The CDR3 has 15 residues. CDR3 DNA sequence: TGCGCCAGCAGCCAAGATCCGGGAGGGTACACTGAAGCTTTCTTT. Translated: CASSQDPGGYTEAFF.

The rearrangement uses TRBV7-2 and TRBJ1-1; 7 bases map to TRBD1. This CDR3 is built from 13 residues. The V and J ends lost 3 bases and 8 bases, in that order; junction bases with no gene match: 6. Germline V gene sequence: CDR1 SGHTA, CDR2 FQGNSA. The CDR3 DNA reads TGTGCCAGCAGCTTTAACCCGGGACAGGAAGCTTTCTTT. Its translation is CASSFNPGQEAFF.